This T cell receptor beta chain originates from a study of CD8+ T cells in alopecia areata. Study as a whole: Treated patients took oral tofacitinib at 5 to 10 mg twice daily. Study findings and constraints: Normal skin's resident alphabeta T cells are sequenced alongside lesional scalp T cells. Greater clonality was observed in lesional scalp samples, especially alopecia totalis/universalis, versus normal scalp.

Sorted out of PBMCs were CD4+ T cells and CD8+ T cells. cDNA reverse transcribed from extracted RNA served as the sequencing template. Assay: immunoSEQ multiplex PCR; the TCRdb copy retains only in-frame clones and omits some. The sample yields 55,000 to 75,000 clones, under 55% seen once. The count of this clone is one. What it binds is not known. The source of this sequence is a human donor with alopecia areata. Specimen: CD8+ T cells sorted from blood, collected at week 0.

As DNA, the CDR3 is TGTGCCTGGAGTGTAGCGCTCGGCCTCCAAGAGACCCAGTACTTC. As protein: CAWSVALGLQETQYF. The rearrangement uses TRBV30 and TRBJ2-5; D is ambiguous. This CDR3 region has 15 residues. CDR1 and CDR2 (germline): GTSNPN, SVGIG (reference sequence). With 0 bases removed from V and 1 base from J, the gap between germline ends came to 12 bases.